This T cell receptor beta chain was identified during a study of blood T cell repertoires in COVID-19. Study summary: PBMCs, B-cell-depleted T cells, or T cells provided the cDNA or gDNA that made up the material.

In the original analysis: From reference gene primer amplification, estimates of nucleated cell counts were derived. The repertoire was sequenced with immunoSEQ multiplex PCR; TCRdb's copy has only in-frame clones and lacks some. V, J and clone size were drawn from that table, and D and trimming were deduced from the DNA. The sample lists roughly 99,000 clones; about three quarters were seen once. V was pared by 8 bases and J by 2 bases, with 10 bases of the junction left unmatched. The CDR3 is 15 residues long. Germline-derived CDR1 and CDR2 are LNHNV and YYDKDF (reference sequence). Input material: peripheral blood. The chain uses TRBV15 and TRBJ1-1; the match to TRBD1 covers 8 bases. This TCR derives from a man between 65 and 85 years old with acute or convalescent COVID-19. CDR3: CATEGPGQVNTEAFF. DNA of the CDR3: TGTGCCACCGAGGGCCCGGGACAGGTAAACACTGAAGCTTTCTTT.